This T cell receptor (beta chain) was identified in a study of T-cell memory formation after mild COVID-19. Notes on this clonotype: The antigen remains undetermined.

V dropped 1 base and J dropped 3 bases, with 13 bases sitting between them. The germline CDR1 and CDR2 sequences are LGHNA and YSLEER. The CDR3 is made up of 15 amino acids. General study points: CD4+ bias marked clones expanding day 15 to 37, unlike balanced contracting clones.

It was 5'RACE with constant-segment primers that produced the TCR alpha and TCR beta cDNA libraries, which carried sample barcodes and UMIs. From the 5' RACE reads, TCRdb called clonotypes with MiXCR, one entry per CDR3 protein. The sample records some 350,000 distinct CDR3 sequences, about an eighth being singletons. The rearrangement uses TRBV4-3 and TRBJ2-7; D is possibly TRBD2 (6 bases). The sequenced sample was PBMCs or a T cell subset sorted from them (not recorded which). This clonotype was obtained from a man aged 18-30 years who had mild COVID-19 (a few samples of this study predate the infection). Cell type and time point are not known. CDR3 residues: CASSQGTGVSYEQYF. In DNA form, the CDR3 reads TGCGCCAGCAGCCAAGGGACGGGGGTAAGCTACGAGCAGTACTTC.